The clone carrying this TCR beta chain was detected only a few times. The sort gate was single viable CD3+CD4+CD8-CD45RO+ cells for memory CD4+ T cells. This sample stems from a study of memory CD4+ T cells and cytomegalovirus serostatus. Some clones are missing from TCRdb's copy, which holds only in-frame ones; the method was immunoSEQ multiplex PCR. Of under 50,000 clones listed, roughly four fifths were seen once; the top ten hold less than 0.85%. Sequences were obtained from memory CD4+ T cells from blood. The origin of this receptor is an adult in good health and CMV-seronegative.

CDR3 sequence (DNA): TGTGCCAGCAGCCCACGAACATCGCCCTACGAGCAGTACTTC. Encoded protein: CASSPRTSPYEQYF. The chain uses TRBV7-9 and TRBJ2-7; D gene uncertain. The V end was cut by 5 bases, the J end by 2 bases, with 13 bases between. The CDR3 is made up of 14 amino acids. Germline assignment: CDR1 SEHNR and CDR2 FQNEAQ (reference sequence).